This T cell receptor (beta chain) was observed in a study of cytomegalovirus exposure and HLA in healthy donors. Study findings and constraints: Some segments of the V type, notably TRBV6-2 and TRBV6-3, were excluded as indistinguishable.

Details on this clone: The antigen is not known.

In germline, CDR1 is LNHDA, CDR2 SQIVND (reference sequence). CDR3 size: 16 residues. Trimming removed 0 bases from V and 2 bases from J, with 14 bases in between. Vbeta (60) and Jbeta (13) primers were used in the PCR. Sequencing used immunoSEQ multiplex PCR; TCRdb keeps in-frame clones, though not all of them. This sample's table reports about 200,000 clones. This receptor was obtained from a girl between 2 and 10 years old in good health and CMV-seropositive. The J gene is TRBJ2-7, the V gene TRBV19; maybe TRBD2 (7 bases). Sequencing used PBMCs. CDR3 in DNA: TGTGCCAGTAGTATAGATCTCTCCGGGGGGCCCTACGAGCAGTACTTC. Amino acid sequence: CASSIDLSGGPYEQYF.